The 27 T cell receptor beta chains below come from one sample, sequenced in a study of shared clonotypes between healthy human individuals. The protocol was immunoSEQ multiplex PCR, while the TCRdb copy is restricted to in-frame clones and leaves out a portion. Altogether about 2.4 million clones are present, 93% being singletons, with the ten largest covering 0.36%. Material: naive CD4+ T cells from PBMCs. The sample's subset: CD45RA+ positively selected. All receptors come from a young man in good health. Some clones in this sample may be carry-over from other donors' samples.

The chain couples TRBV28 to TRBJ1-1, with D possibly matching TRBD1 (5 bases). V gave up 6 bases and J gave up 7 bases, with 12 bases separating them. The CDR3 is 12 amino acids. Germline V gives CDR1 MDHEN, CDR2 SYDVKM. CDR3 residues: CASSLIGGEAFF. The CDR3 nucleotides are TGTGCCAGCAGCCTCATCGGGGGTGAAGCTTTCTTT.

The chain recombines TRBV6-6 with TRBJ1-2; no clear D. Germline-derived CDR1 and CDR2 are MNHNY and SVGAGI (reference sequence). The CDR3 runs to 13 residues. V lost 6 bases, J lost 3 bases, and 11 bases lay in between. The CDR3 nucleotides read TGTGCCAGCAGACCCCAGGACTACTATGGCTACACCTTC. Protein sequence: CASRPQDYYGYTF.

J is TRBJ2-2 and V is TRBV28; 7 bases agree with TRBD2. Per the germline V gene, CDR1 is MDHEN and CDR2 is SYDVKM. This CDR3 has 17 amino acids. J was trimmed by 1 base and V by 6 bases; bases with no gene match: 11. CDR3 bases: TGTGCCAGCAGGTTCCGGGGGGTTCGGGAGAACACCGGGGAGCTGTTTTTT. Amino acids: CASRFRGVRENTGELFF.

Turning to this clone: Other DNA sequences in this specimen translate into the identical CDR3. This sequence joins TRBV5-1 and TRBJ2-3; tentatively, D is TRBD2 (5 bases). CDR1 and CDR2 (germline): SGHRS, YFSETQ. The CDR3 has 13 residues. The V end lost 2 bases, the J end lost 3 bases, and 7 bases lay between the germline ends. The CDR3 DNA reads TGCGCCAGCAGCTTACCGGGGACAGATACGCAGTATTTT. Its protein product is CASSLPGTDTQYF.

This clone has more than one count but fewer than ten. The V gene is TRBV7-6, the J gene TRBJ2-2; maybe TRBD1 (6 bases). V was clipped by 2 bases and J by 3 bases, with 7 bases between them. Per germline, CDR1 SGHVS and CDR2 FNYEAQ. CDR3 length equals 14 residues. The CDR3 DNA follows: TGTGCCAGCAGCTTACAGGGGCACACCGGGGAGCTGTTTTTT. Translating it yields CASSLQGHTGELFF.

The chain is built from TRBV4-1 and TRBJ1-5, with D uncertain. The V end was cut by 0 bases, the J end by 7 bases, with 13 bases between. CDR3 length: 15 residues. Looked up from germline, CDR1 is MGHRA and CDR2 is YSYEKL. The CDR3 DNA is TGCGCCAGCAGCCAAGACGGAGTCAATGGCCAGCCCCAGCATTTT. Translation gives CASSQDGVNGQPQHF.

The chain combines TRBV7-3 with TRBJ1-1; D ambiguous. Between the trimmed V and J ends, which lost 2 bases and 0 bases, there was a span of 13 bases. The CDR3 sequence is 16 residues long. From germline, CDR1 is SGHTA and CDR2 FQGTGA. CDR3 DNA: TGTGCCAGCAGCTTATCAGGTTCTCCTTTGAACACTGAAGCTTTCTTT. This codes for CASSLSGSPLNTEAFF.

The chain recombines TRBV20-1 with TRBJ1-1; no clear D gene. Between the trimmed V and J ends, which lost 5 bases and 2 bases, there was a span of 3 bases. The V gene's germline CDR1 is DFQATT and CDR2 SNEGSKA (reference sequence). The CDR3 contains 10 residues. The CDR3 reads CSAANTEAFF. The CDR3 region has the DNA TGCAGTGCTGCTAACACTGAAGCTTTCTTT.

The chain links TRBV28 to TRBJ2-1; 7 nucleotides agree with TRBD1. The CDR3 has 16 amino acids. Losses at the gene ends were 1 base for V and 4 bases for J; bases not matched to a gene: 7. Germline CDR1 reads MDHEN; CDR2 reads SYDVKM. CDR3 DNA: TGTGCCAGCAGTTTATCGACAGGGAGAGGGTACAATGAGCAGTTCTTC. It is translated as CASSLSTGRGYNEQFF.

As for this clone: Other DNA sequences of this sample code for an identical CDR3. V gene TRBV7-6 combines with J gene TRBJ2-5; D is unclear. Germline V gene data show CDR1 as SGHVS and CDR2 as FNYEAQ. This CDR3 comprises 11 residues. The V gene lost 5 bases and the J gene lost 4 bases, with 5 bases spanning the gap. The CDR3 sequence is CASSLVETQYF. CDR3 coding DNA: TGTGCCAGCAGCCTGGTAGAGACCCAGTACTTC.

The chain uses TRBV6-1 and TRBJ2-7; D perhaps matches TRBD1 (6 bases). The germline gives CDR1 MNHNS, CDR2 SASEGT. The CDR3 extends over 13 amino acids. The V end lost 6 bases, the J end lost 2 bases, and 11 bases lay between the germline ends. CDR3 bases: TGTGCCAGCAGCACCGGACAGCCCTACGAGCAGTACTTC. This sequence encodes CASSTGQPYEQYF.

A word on this clone: Other DNA sequences in the sample encode the same CDR3. J is TRBJ2-3 and V is TRBV19, with D unresolved. With 3 bases removed from V and 5 bases from J, the gap between germline ends came to 12 bases. There are 14 residues in the CDR3. The germline V gene encodes CDR1 LNHDA and CDR2 SQIVND (reference sequence). Here the CDR3 reads CASSINRRGDTQYF. The CDR3 bases are TGTGCCAGTAGTATTAACCGTCGCGGAGATACGCAGTATTTT.

V and J are TRBV7-6 and TRBJ1-4; D remains unclear. V shed 1 base and J shed 7 bases, with 7 bases lying between them. The V gene's germline CDR1 is SGHVS and CDR2 FNYEAQ. This CDR3 is built from 13 residues. DNA of the CDR3: TGTGCCAGCAGCTTAGGACGGGCTGAAAAACTGTTTTTT. This encodes CASSLGRAEKLFF.

The V call is TRBV2, the J call TRBJ2-6, with D unclear. Deletions cut 4 bases from V and 0 bases from J, with 7 bases between. The CDR3 totals 15 residues. Germline V gene data show CDR1 as SNHLY and CDR2 as FYNNEI. The CDR3 DNA reads as TGTGCCAGCAGTGCCGACCACTCTGGGGCCAACGTCCTGACTTTC. This translates into CASSADHSGANVLTF.

J is TRBJ1-1 and V is TRBV11-2, with a weak D call TRBD1 (5 bases). Germline V gene sequence: CDR1 SGHAT, CDR2 FQNNGV. The ends were cut back, 6 bases at V and 1 base at J, with 12 bases in the middle. The CDR3 has 14 amino acids. In DNA, the CDR3 is TGTGCCAGCAGTCCGGGACGGTCGAACACTGAAGCTTTCTTT. Its protein product is CASSPGRSNTEAFF.

This clone was picked up one time. The chain uses TRBV2 and TRBJ2-7; 9 nucleotides line up with TRBD1. The CDR3 runs 14 residues. Germline values: CDR1 SNHLY, CDR2 FYNNEI. The V gene end was trimmed by 4 bases and the J gene end by 5 bases; junction bases not matched to a gene: 6. The CDR3 reads CASSVDRGSDEQYF. DNA of the CDR3: TGTGCCAGCAGTGTCGACAGGGGGTCGGACGAGCAGTACTTC.

The J gene is TRBJ2-6, the V gene TRBV5-1; D possibly corresponds to TRBD1 (6 bases). From germline, CDR1 is SGHRS and CDR2 YFSETQ. The CDR3 runs 15 residues. V was shortened by 4 bases and J by 0 bases, with 8 bases between the two germline ends. The CDR3 sequence: CASSEGGSGANVLTF. CDR3 DNA sequence: TGCGCCAGCAGCGAAGGGGGCTCTGGGGCCAACGTCCTGACTTTC.

This sequence joins TRBV7-9 and TRBJ1-3; D is unresolved. CDR3 length: 18 residues. Trimming left V 5 bases short and J 3 bases short, with 23 bases between. Germline V CDR1 and CDR2: SEHNR, FQNEAQ (reference sequence). CDR3 protein: CASSHPVVGPLGGNTIYF. The CDR3 nucleotides read TGTGCCAGCAGCCATCCGGTGGTGGGCCCCCTAGGTGGAAACACCATATATTTT.

The CDR3, as DNA: TGTGCCAGCAGTACCCCCAGGACCCCTAGCACAGATACGCAGTATTTT. Its protein is CASSTPRTPSTDTQYF. The chain is built from TRBV28 and TRBJ2-3; D unclear. The CDR3 is 16 amino acids. Between the trimmed V and J ends, which lost 5 bases and 0 bases, there was a span of 15 bases. Germline CDR1 is MDHEN and CDR2 is SYDVKM.

In the case of this clone: One end of the junction varies from germline; a read error may be responsible. The rearrangement joins TRBV28 to TRBJ2-3; D is ambiguous. Germline CDR1 and CDR2: MDHEN and SYDVKM. This CDR3 spans 13 amino acids. CDR3 nucleotide sequence: TGTGCCAGCCGAGGTTGGAGCAAAGATACGCAGTATTTT. Translating it yields CASRGWSKDTQYF.

The chain carries TRBV7-8 and TRBJ2-7; no clear D. The CDR3 consists of 15 residues. Trimming shortened V by 5 bases and J by 0 bases, and 14 bases separated the two germline ends. CDR1 SGHVS and CDR2 FQNEAQ come from the germline V gene. The CDR3: CASSRAREFSYEQYF. For the CDR3, the DNA is TGTGCCAGCAGCCGAGCGCGCGAATTCTCCTACGAGCAGTACTTC.

The chain uses TRBV5-4 and TRBJ1-1, with TRBD1 as a possible D gene (5 bases). The length of the CDR3 is 15 residues. Trimming shortened V by 4 bases and J by 0 bases, and 13 bases separated the two germline ends. Germline loops: CDR1 SGHNT, CDR2 YYREEE (reference sequence). This chain's CDR3 is CASSVSRGMNTEAFF. For the CDR3, the DNA is TGTGCCAGCAGCGTTAGTAGGGGCATGAACACTGAAGCTTTCTTT.

The chain joins TRBV11-3 to TRBJ2-7; 10 bases agree with TRBD1. The CDR3 consists of 14 residues. Trimming removed 1 base from V and 6 bases from J; junction bases left unmatched: 3. Germline CDR1 and CDR2: SGHNT and YENEEA. The CDR3, as DNA: TGTGCCAGCAGCTTAGGCGGGACAGGGGTCGAGCAGTACTTC. Translated, it gives CASSLGGTGVEQYF.

This rearrangement joins TRBV27 to TRBJ2-7; D not resolved. In germline, CDR1 is MNHEY, CDR2 SMNVEV (reference sequence). V dropped 8 bases and J dropped 0 bases, with 17 bases sitting between them. The CDR3 runs 15 residues. The CDR3, as DNA: TGTGCCAGCGGATTCCGGACCGGGTACTCCTACGAGCAGTACTTC. Protein: CASGFRTGYSYEQYF.

The V and J genes are TRBV14 and TRBJ2-5; 9 bases fit TRBD1. Trimming cost V 6 bases and J 0 bases; bases outside gene matches: 8. The CDR3 is 16 amino acids. Germline V gene lookup returns CDR1 SGHDN and CDR2 FVKESK. The CDR3 nucleotides are TGTGCCAGCAGACAGTCCGGGACAGGGAACCAAGAGACCCAGTACTTC. It encodes CASRQSGTGNQETQYF. Full variable domain (remainder filled in from reference TRBV14 and TRBJ2-5): EAGVTQFPSHSVIEKGQTVTLRCDPISGHDNLYWYRRVMGKEIKFLLHFVKESKQDESGMPNNRFLAERTGGTYSTLKVQPAELEDSGVYFCASRQSGTGNQETQYFGPGTRLLVL.

V is TRBV28 and J is TRBJ2-7; 7 nucleotides agree with TRBD1. Looked up from germline, CDR1 is MDHEN and CDR2 is SYDVKM. The CDR3 length is 14 residues. After removal of 8 bases from V and 2 bases from J, the junction contained 9 bases not matched to a gene. The CDR3 region has the DNA TGTGCCAGCCAGAGACAGGGAAGCCCCTACGAGCAGTACTTC. Protein sequence: CASQRQGSPYEQYF. Full variable domain (rest looked up from reference TRBV28 and TRBJ2-7): DVKVTQSSRYLVKRTGEKVFLECVQDMDHENMFWYRQDPGLGLRLIYFSYDVKMKEKGDIPEGYSVSREKKERFSLILESASTNQTSMYLCASQRQGSPYEQYFGPGTRLTVT.

The V and J genes are TRBV7-8 and TRBJ1-1; D is perhaps TRBD1 (6 bases). Per the germline V gene, CDR1 is SGHVS and CDR2 is FQNEAQ. This CDR3 has 16 amino acids. Trimming took 2 bases from V and 5 from J, leaving 18 bases between them. As DNA, the CDR3 is TGTGCCAGCAGCTTAAGAGTTGGGGGGCAGGGAACTGAAGCTTTCTTT. Protein sequence: CASSLRVGGQGTEAFF.